Listed below are T cell receptor beta chains from one sample, sequenced in a study of CD8 T cells in Susac syndrome. TCRdb fed the immunoSEQ multiplex PCR reads into MiXCR, producing one record per CDR3 protein. The sample lists about 76,000 distinct CDR3 sequences, 91% occurring once. Specimen: CD8+ T cells from PBMCs. Receptors were obtained from a human donor with multiple sclerosis. Both conserved end residues are part of each CDR3. Fields, in order: D gene, clone size, J gene, V gene, CDR3 DNA, CDR3 protein. D genes are given only for firm matches. For some rows the clone size is stated as once, few or many, or as a class when expanded; others skip it.

>.|.|TRBJ1-2|TRBV5-6
TGTGCCAGCAGCTTGGCGGGCAGGGTTACCTATGGCTACACCTTC
CASSLAGRVTYGYTF
>.|.|TRBJ2-1|TRBV10-2
TGCGCCAGCAGTGAGGGTAGCAAGTACAATGAGCAGTTCTTC
CASSEGSKYNEQFF
>.|.|TRBJ2-5|TRBV20-1
TGCAGTGCGGAGACGATGGGATCCGAGACCCAGTACTTC
CSAETMGSETQYF
>.|.|TRBJ1-5|TRBV4-3
TGCGCCAGCAGCCAAGAGCGACATTCAGGGCAGCCCCAGCATTTT
CASSQERHSGQPQHF
>.|once|TRBJ1-2|TRBV7-8
TGTGCCAGCAGCCAAACGAGGGGCTATGGCTACACCTTC
CASSQTRGYGYTF
>.|.|TRBJ1-1|TRBV29-1
TGCAGCGCCGAGCCCGGGGCCCGTACTGAAGCTTTCTTT
CSAEPGARTEAFF
>TRBD1|once|TRBJ1-5|TRBV28
TGTGCCAGCAGTTTAACAGGGGGCAATCAGCCCCAGCATTTT
CASSLTGGNQPQHF
>TRBD1|.|TRBJ1-2|TRBV5-4
TGTGCCAGCAGCTTGGGACAGGGTTTCTATGGCTACACCTTC
CASSLGQGFYGYTF
>TRBD1|.|TRBJ1-6|TRBV13
TGTGCCAGCAGCTTAGCCAGGGGGCCGAATTCACCCCTCCACTTT
CASSLARGPNSPLHF
>.|.|TRBJ1-1|TRBV13
TGTGCCAGCAGCCCAGAGACAAACACTGAAGCTTTCTTT
CASSPETNTEAFF
>.|.|TRBJ2-3|TRBV4-1
TGCGCCAGCAGCCAAGATACGAACTTGCAGTATTTT
CASSQDTNLQYF
>.|.|TRBJ2-2|TRBV3-1
TGTGCCAGCAGTCCATTCGGGACTTGGAACACCGGGGAGCTGTTTTTT
CASSPFGTWNTGELFF
>.|.|TRBJ2-3|TRBV27
TGTGCCAGCAGTTTAGAGGGTGAATCCACAGATACGCAGTATTTT
CASSLEGESTDTQYF
>.|.|TRBJ1-1|TRBV10-2
TGCGCCAGCAGTGTGAGGGGGAACACTGAAGCTTTCTTT
CASSVRGNTEAFF
>TRBD2|.|TRBJ2-1|TRBV12-3/TRBV12-4
TGTGCCAGCAGTTTGGGGACTAGGCAGTTCTTC
CASSLGTRQFF
>.|.|TRBJ1-1|TRBV28
TGTGCCAGCAGCCGGGGACACCGGAACACTGAAGCTTTCTTT
CASSRGHRNTEAFF
>.|.|TRBJ2-2|TRBV27
TGTGCCAGCAGTTTGGGGAGGATGGGCGGGGAGCTGTTTTTT
CASSLGRMGGELFF
>.|.|TRBJ1-1|TRBV6-6
TGTGCCAGCAGTTACTCGGCCTCCGGAGGCACTGAAGCTTTCTTT
CASSYSASGGTEAFF
>.|.|TRBJ1-2|TRBV9
TGTGCCAGCAGCGCGTGGGGGGGAGGCCTCCACACCTTC
CASSAWGGGLHTF
>.|.|TRBJ1-1|TRBV5-1
TGCGCCAGCAGCCCGTATTTGAACACTGAAGCTTTCTTT
CASSPYLNTEAFF
>.|.|TRBJ1-5|TRBV14
TGTGCCAGCAGCCGACCTTCGGGCAGGGAGAGTGGGTTCACCAATCAGCCCCAGCATTTT
CASSRPSGRESGFTNQPQHF
>.|.|TRBJ2-3|TRBV27
TGTGCCAGCAGTTCTGGACTCTTTATTCCGGATACGCAGTATTTT
CASSSGLFIPDTQYF
>.|few|TRBJ2-1|TRBV5-1
TGCGCCAGCAGCTTGGCCAAAGGGAGCTCCTACAATGAGCAGTTCTTC
CASSLAKGSSYNEQFF
>.|.|TRBJ1-1|TRBV6-1
TGTGCCAGCAGTGAACAGGTGCCAATGAACACTGAAGCTTTCTTT
CASSEQVPMNTEAFF
>.|few|TRBJ1-1|TRBV27
TGTGCCAGCAGCCCCTACGGTTACACTGAAGCTTTCTTT
CASSPYGYTEAFF
>.|.|TRBJ2-2|TRBV9
TGTGCCAGCACCCCAGGGTCAGGGGAGCTGTTTTTT
CASTPGSGELFF
>TRBD1|.|TRBJ2-5|TRBV2
TGTGCCAGCAGTGGGACAGGGGATGGGTATGGGACCCAGTACTTC
CASSGTGDGYGTQYF